The clone carrying this T cell receptor beta chain was detected many times. The time point denotes: newly diagnosed GD, antithyroid drugs for less than 3 months. PBMC-extracted RNA yielded the TCR library. This record comes from a study of regulatory T cells in long-lasting Graves disease. Library construction for TCR beta used iRepertoire HTBI primers and Arm-PCR of CDR3 regions. Authors' analysis steps: Identification yielded 62 TRBV and 14 TRBJ segments across samples. TCRdb ran MiXCR on the multiplex PCR reads and lists one entry per CDR3 protein. The V and J calls here are based on TCRdb, not the publication. The top ten clones hold 8.9% of a sample with some 490,000 distinct CDR3 sequences, 9.5% to 15% of them seen once. These records were also assigned to another study, of T cells in Graves' hyperthyroidism and ophthalmopathy.

The clonotype was recovered from a woman aged 25 to 39 with Graves disease. The specimen comprised peripheral blood mononuclear cells (PBMCs), sampled at new diagnosis, from a patient treated with antithyroid drugs.

CDR3 in DNA: TGCAGCGTTGTTCTGGGAAACTATGGCTACACCTTC. Translation: CSVVLGNYGYTF. V and J are TRBV29-1 and TRBJ1-2; D gene unclear. Trimming removed 4 bases at V and 2 bases at J, with 8 bases between. The CDR3 is made up of 12 amino acids. The germline V gene encodes CDR1 SQVTM and CDR2 ANQGSEA. Complete variable domain (other parts from reference TRBV29-1 and TRBJ1-2): SAVISQKPSRDICQRGTSLTIQCQVDSQVTMMFWYRQQPGQSLTLIATANQGSEATYESGFVIDKFPISRPNLTFSTLTVSNMSPEDSSIYLCSVVLGNYGYTFGSGTRLTVV.